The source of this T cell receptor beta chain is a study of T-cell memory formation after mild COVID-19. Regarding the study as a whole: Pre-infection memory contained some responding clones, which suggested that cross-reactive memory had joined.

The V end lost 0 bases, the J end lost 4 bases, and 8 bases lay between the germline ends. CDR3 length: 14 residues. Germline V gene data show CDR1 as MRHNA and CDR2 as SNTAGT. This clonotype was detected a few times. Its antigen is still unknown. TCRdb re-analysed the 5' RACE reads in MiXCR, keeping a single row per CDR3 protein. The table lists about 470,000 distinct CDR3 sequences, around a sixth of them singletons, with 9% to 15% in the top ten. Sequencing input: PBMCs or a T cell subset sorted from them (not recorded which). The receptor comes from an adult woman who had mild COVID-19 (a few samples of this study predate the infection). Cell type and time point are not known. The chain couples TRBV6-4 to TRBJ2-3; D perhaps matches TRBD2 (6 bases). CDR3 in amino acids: CASSDSPSADTQYF. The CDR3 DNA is TGTGCCAGCAGTGACTCGCCTAGCGCAGATACGCAGTATTTT.